The 29 T cell receptor beta chains given below trace back to one sample, sequenced in a study of tumor and adjacent non-tumor tissue in lung cancer. The template was RNA from unsorted bulk tissue. Three rounds of nested PCR, following a modified ARM-PCR protocol, produced the TCRbeta library. TCRdb reprocessed the multiplex PCR reads via MiXCR and lists one record per CDR3 protein. The table includes about 81,000 distinct CDR3 sequences, 55% to 80% detected once. The sequenced sample consisted of lung tumor tissue. These receptors were obtained from a woman aged 40 to 50 with non-small cell lung cancer.

V gene TRBV11-2 combines with J gene TRBJ1-3, with 8 bases fitting TRBD1. Germline assignment: CDR1 SGHAT and CDR2 FQNNGV. The CDR3 has 15 residues. Germline trimming cut 9 bases from V and 6 bases from J; bases unmatched to any gene: 13. As DNA, the CDR3 is TGTGCCAGGAGCGGACAGGGTATATCCGTAAACACCATATATTTT. Translation: CARSGQGISVNTIYF.

The chain joins TRBV20-1 to TRBJ2-5; D unresolved. The CDR3 loop spans 15 amino acids. The V gene's germline CDR1 is DFQATT and CDR2 SNEGSKA (reference sequence). The V and J ends lost 0 bases and 4 bases respectively, with 15 bases between them. CDR3 protein: CSARDPATPRETQYF. CDR3 coding DNA: TGCAGTGCTAGAGATCCCGCCACCCCCAGAGAGACCCAGTACTTC.

For this clonotype: Given the absence of the conserved phenylalanine or tryptophan at the CDR3 end, a read error is likely. The chain has TRBV11-3 and TRBJ2-2, with D perhaps TRBD2 (5 bases). Germline CDR1 reads SGHNT; CDR2 reads YENEEA. The V end lost 8 bases, the J end lost 2 bases, and 15 bases lay between the germline ends. The CDR3 is 15 residues long. Here the CDR3 reads CASESGEPNTGELFL. In DNA form, the CDR3 reads TGTGCCAGCGAAAGCGGAGAGCCCAACACCGGGGAGCTGTTTCTT.

As to this clonotype: One end of the junction is discordant with germline, which a read error may explain. This chain joins TRBV6-1 and TRBJ2-3, with 10 positions matching TRBD1. In germline, CDR1 is MNHNS, CDR2 SASEGT. This CDR3 has 16 amino acids. The CDR3 nucleotides are TGTGCCAGCAGTGCAGACAGGGGGCGCGACACAGATACGCAGTATTTC. It translates to CASSADRGRDTDTQYF.

The CDR3 nucleotides are TGCAGTGTTAGCAGGGCTCGGGAAAAACTGTTTTTT. Translated: CSVSRAREKLFF. The genes are TRBV20-1 and TRBJ1-4; D is possibly TRBD1 (5 bases). The CDR3 is 12 residues long. Germline V gives CDR1 DFQATT, CDR2 SNEGSKA (reference sequence). V lost 7 bases and J 8 bases, leaving 14 bases between the germline ends.

The chain recombines TRBV6-1 with TRBJ2-3, with D maybe TRBD1 (6 bases). The CDR3 is made up of 16 amino acids. Germline V gives CDR1 MNHNS, CDR2 SASEGT. CDR3 protein: CTISEDSGRGTDTQYF. DNA of the CDR3: TGTACCATATCCGAGGACAGTGGGCGAGGCACAGATACGCAGTATTTT.

In regard to this clonotype: Since a much larger clone is just one base distant, this may be a read error. The chain links TRBV7-8 to TRBJ1-5, with D maybe TRBD1 (5 bases). Germline-derived CDR1 and CDR2 are SGHVS and FQNEAQ. The CDR3 sequence is 14 residues long. The CDR3 region is CVSSPSGSNQPQHF. Written as DNA, the CDR3 is TGTGTCAGCAGCCCATCAGGGTCCAATCAGCCCCAGCATTTT. Full variable domain (outside the CDR3, taken from reference TRBV7-8 and TRBJ1-5): GAGVSQSPRYKVAKRGQDVALRCDPISGHVSLFWYQQALGQGPEFLTYFQNEAQLDKSGLPSDRFFAERPEGSVSTLKIQRTQQEDSAVYLCVSSPSGSNQPQHFGDGTRLSIL.

The chain carries TRBV28 and TRBJ2-7, with D unclear. Germline values: CDR1 MDHEN, CDR2 SYDVKM. The CDR3 is 17 amino acids. The V and J ends lost 6 bases and 5 bases respectively, with 26 bases between them. As DNA, the CDR3 is TGTGCCAGCAGGGGCCTTCAATACTCCCTATCTATCAACGAGCAGTACTTC. Amino acids: CASRGLQYSLSINEQYF. The variable domain in full, completed from reference TRBV28 and TRBJ2-7, reads DVKVTQSSRYLVKRTGEKVFLECVQDMDHENMFWYRQDPGLGLRLIYFSYDVKMKEKGDIPEGYSVSREKKERFSLILESASTNQTSMYLCASRGLQYSLSINEQYFGPGTRLTVT.

Of note for this clonotype: Sequence at one end of the junction differs from germline and may be a read error. The chain links TRBV6-5 to TRBJ2-4; 8 positions agree with TRBD2. In germline, CDR1 is MNHEY, CDR2 SVGAGI. This CDR3 is built from 17 residues. CDR3 sequence: CASSYSGGGGAKNTQYF. The DNA of the CDR3 is TGTGCCAGCAGCTATTCGGGAGGGGGGGGAGCCAAAAACACTCAGTACTTC.

Comments on this clonotype: A read error may explain this, as a much larger clone is one base away. The gene calls are TRBV5-1 and TRBJ1-1; D may be TRBD1 (6 bases). The CDR3 length is 15 residues. Germline V gene sequence: CDR1 SGHRS, CDR2 YFSETQ. This CDR3 is CASILRGQMNTEAFF. Written as DNA, the CDR3 is TGCGCCAGCATCTTGCGAGGACAGATGAACACTGAAGCTTTCTTT.

In regard to this clonotype: At one boundary the junction diverges from the germline segment, which might be a read error. The chain recombines TRBV11-1 with TRBJ2-3, with D perhaps TRBD2 (5 bases). Germline V CDR1 and CDR2: SGHAT, FQDESV (reference sequence). This CDR3 has 15 amino acids. The CDR3 region has the DNA TGTGCCATCAGCCGTCTGCCGGGAAACACAGATATGCATTATTTT. It is translated as CAISRLPGNTDMHYF.

Note on this clonotype: A clone one base away is much larger, so this may be a read error. This chain uses TRBV2 with TRBJ1-1; no clear D. This CDR3 contains 14 residues. Germline CDR1 reads SNHLY; CDR2 reads FYNNEI. Written as DNA, the CDR3 is TGTGCCAGCAGTGTGGGTCGCGTGAACACTGAAGCTTCCTTT. As protein: CASSVGRVNTEASF.

As to this clonotype: The junction and the germline gene differ at one end; a read error may be behind it. This chain links TRBV30 with TRBJ2-1; D may correspond to TRBD1 or TRBD2 (6 bases each). The CDR3 covers 13 residues. Germline V gene sequence: CDR1 GTSNPN, CDR2 SVGIG (reference sequence). CDR3 in DNA: TGTGCCCGGAATAGGGGGGCCAACAATGACCAGTTCTTC. It translates to CARNRGANNDQFF.

This clonotype was found a few times. A read error may account for a junction end that differs from germline. The gene calls are TRBV4-1 and TRBJ2-1; D is perhaps TRBD1 (6 bases). This CDR3 has 14 amino acids. Germline V CDR1 and CDR2: MGHRA, YSYEKL. Here the CDR3 DNA reads TGTGACAGCAGCCAGGGGAGTAGGAGCGATGAGCGGTTCTTC. Residues: CDSSQGSRSDERFF.

V gene TRBV29-1 combines with J gene TRBJ2-1; 8 bases map to TRBD1. CDR1 and CDR2 (germline): SQVTM, ANQGSEA. CDR3 length: 16 residues. The V and J ends lost 4 bases and 2 bases, in that order; junction bases with no gene match: 10. CDR3 nucleotide sequence: TGCAGCGTTGCACCCCTGAGGACAGGGACCTACAATGAGCAGTTCTTC. The encoded protein is CSVAPLRTGTYNEQFF.

In the case of this clonotype: Possible read error: a much larger clone is one base away. This chain uses TRBV20-1 with TRBJ2-7, with D possibly matching TRBD1 (6 bases). The germline V gene has CDR1 DFQATT and CDR2 SNEGSKA (reference sequence). The V and J ends lost 3 bases and 9 bases respectively, with 21 bases between them. The CDR3 covers 14 residues. The DNA of the CDR3 is TGCAGTGCTAGTACAGGGATGGCCTGGGACGTGCAGTACTTC. Residues: CSASTGMAWDVQYF.

On this clonotype itself: This may arise from a read error, as a much more abundant clone is one base away. V usage is TRBV20-1 and J usage is TRBJ2-6; 8 bases map to TRBD1. This CDR3 has 16 amino acids. CDR1 and CDR2 (germline): DFQATT, SNEGSKA (reference sequence). CDR3: CSARRQGAPGVNVLTF. CDR3 nucleotides: TGCAGTGCTAGGAGGCAGGGGGCGCCCGGGGTCAACGTCCTGACTTTC.

As for this clonotype: Since no conserved phenylalanine or tryptophan closes the CDR3, a read error is the likely cause. The chain recombines TRBV11-2 with TRBJ2-7; D gene ambiguous. Germline CDR1 is SGHAT and CDR2 is FQNNGV. The CDR3 extends over 14 amino acids. V was clipped by 5 bases and J by 5 bases, with 16 bases between them. Here the CDR3 reads CASSLQLAVHEQYI. The CDR3 region has the DNA TGTGCCAGCAGCCTACAGTTAGCCGTCCACGAGCAGTACATC.

The gene calls are TRBV5-1 and TRBJ2-5, with TRBD1 as a possible D gene (5 bases). CDR1 SGHRS and CDR2 YFSETQ come from the germline V gene. This CDR3 is 15 amino acids long. V gave up 0 bases and J gave up 6 bases, with 15 bases separating them. This CDR3 is CASSLGDLAGKTQYF. The CDR3 DNA follows: TGCGCCAGCAGCTTGGGTGATCTTGCAGGGAAGACCCAGTACTTC.

In this sample, this clonotype turned up once. One end of the junction varies from germline; a read error may be responsible. V gene TRBV10-3 combines with J gene TRBJ2-5; 10 positions match TRBD2. Germline lookup yields CDR1 ENHRY and CDR2 SYGVKD. The CDR3 consists of 15 residues. The CDR3 spells CVISLAGAGKETQYF. In DNA form, the CDR3 reads TGTGTCATCAGCCTAGCGGGAGCTGGAAAAGAGACCCAGTACTTC.

Points on this clonotype: Given a much more abundant clone one base away, this may be a read error. This chain joins TRBV29-1 and TRBJ2-7; D remains unclear. The germline CDR1 and CDR2 sequences are SQVTM and ANQGSEA. This CDR3 is 12 amino acids long. This chain's CDR3 is CSEDRFPYEHYF. The CDR3 bases are TGCAGCGAGGACCGCTTTCCCTACGAGCACTACTTC.

With respect to this clonotype: The junction shows a germline mismatch at one end, possibly a read error. This chain links TRBV6-6 with TRBJ2-7; D perhaps matches TRBD2 (6 bases). The CDR3 has 15 residues. CDR1 is MNHNY and CDR2 is SVGAGI in the germline V gene (reference sequence). This CDR3 is CASSTPGLGRYEQYF. As DNA, the CDR3 is TGTGCCAGCAGTACCCCGGGACTGGGACGTTACGAGCAATACTTC.

The chain carries TRBV6-6 and TRBJ1-6; D unresolved. The germline V gene has CDR1 MNHNY and CDR2 SVGAGI (reference sequence). This CDR3 region has 17 residues. The CDR3 DNA sequence: TGTGTGAGCAGTTACGAGCAGACCCCGACACTTAATTCACCCCTCCACTTT. Translating gives CVSSYEQTPTLNSPLHF.

As to this clonotype: A much bigger clone sits one base away, suggesting this may be a read error. V gene TRBV12-3 or TRBV12-4 combines with J gene TRBJ2-3, with D perhaps assigned TRBD1 or TRBD2 (5 bases each). Trimming pared 3 bases from V and 4 bases from J, leaving 14 bases between. The length of the CDR3 is 15 residues. The CDR3 region has the DNA TGTGCCAGCAGTTTTGGGGACGGAAGCGCAGATACGCAGTATTTT. Translating gives CASSFGDGSADTQYF.

This clonotype showed up just a few times. Being one base from a much bigger clone, this may be a read error. The genes are TRBV4-1 and TRBJ2-6; D remains ambiguous. The CDR3 totals 18 residues. CDR1 is MGHRA and CDR2 is YSYEKL in the germline V gene. The CDR3, as DNA: TGCGCCTGCAGCCAAGCAGTTACGGGTAACTCTGGGGCCAACGTCCTGACTTTC. Amino acid sequence: CACSQAVTGNSGANVLTF.

This clonotype was seen ten or more times. The chain couples TRBV7-8 to TRBJ1-4; no firm D call. This CDR3 contains 14 residues. Germline CDR1 SGHVS, CDR2 FQNEAQ. V shed 7 bases and J shed 4 bases, with 13 bases lying between them. The CDR3 loop reads CASTRGSDNEKLFF. Here the CDR3 DNA reads TGTGCCAGCACTCGTGGCAGCGATAATGAAAAACTGTTTTTT.

About this clonotype itself: A junction end diverges from the germline sequence, so it may reflect a read error. CDR3 sequence reads: CVWSVGLAGGKGETQYF. DNA for the CDR3: TGTGTCTGGAGTGTAGGGCTAGCGGGAGGGAAGGGAGAGACCCAGTACTTC. This chain links TRBV30 with TRBJ2-5, with TRBD2 matching over 12 bases. Germline CDR1 and CDR2: GTSNPN and SVGIG (reference sequence). The CDR3 covers 17 residues.

Of note for this clonotype: A junction boundary mismatches the germline segment, possibly from a read error. The chain combines TRBV29-1 with TRBJ2-7, with D possibly TRBD1 on 6 matching bases. This CDR3 contains 13 residues. Germline V CDR1 and CDR2: SQVTM, ANQGSEA. The CDR3 sequence: CSVRTVFSYEEYF. The CDR3 region has the DNA TGCAGTGTAAGGACAGTGTTCTCATACGAGGAGTACTTC.

As for this clonotype: A much larger clone differs by one base, so this may be a read error. This chain uses TRBV5-6 with TRBJ2-2; D not certain. The CDR3 spans 14 residues. Germline CDR1 reads SGHDT; CDR2 reads YYEEEE. CDR3 amino acids: CASSPDLNAGELFF. In DNA, the CDR3 is TGTGCCAGCAGCCCCGACCTGAACGCCGGGGAGCTGTTTTTT.